The present TCR beta chain was sequenced within a study of blood T cell repertoires in COVID-19. Produced via immunoSEQ multiplex PCR; TCRdb's table is partial and in-frame only. The data show 140,000 or so clones, around 90% seen once. Germline CDR1 is MNHEY and CDR2 is SVGAGI. This CDR3 comprises 13 residues. V lost 4 bases to trimming and J lost 1 base, with 7 bases between them. The sequence came from a man in his sixties or seventies with acute or convalescent COVID-19. The gene calls are TRBV6-5 and TRBJ1-1; D may be TRBD1 (6 bases). Sequencing was done on a sample of peripheral blood. CDR3 residues: CASSFRGNTEAFF. CDR3 DNA: TGTGCCAGCAGTTTCAGGGGGAACACTGAAGCTTTCTTT.